This T cell receptor beta chain was obtained from a study of cytomegalovirus exposure and HLA in healthy donors. CDR1 is SGHVS and CDR2 is FQNEAQ in the germline V gene. The germline V and J ends were trimmed by 5 bases and 0 bases, with 21 bases remaining between them. This CDR3 region has 18 residues. A multiplex PCR was run with 60 Vbeta primers and 13 Jbeta primers. Produced via immunoSEQ multiplex PCR; TCRdb's table is partial and in-frame only. Of about 160,000 clones in the sample, roughly 77% were seen once. This clone was counted once. The sequence was collected from a male donor in good health and CMV-seronegative. The chain is built from TRBV7-8 and TRBJ2-3; TRBD2 might be the D (7 bases). The sample taken for sequencing was PBMCs. The CDR3 is CASSARGGTTLSTDTQYF. The CDR3 bases are TGTGCCAGCAGCGCGAGGGGGGGGACAACTCTTAGCACAGATACGCAGTATTTT. The variable domain in full, with the rest retrieved from reference TRBV7-8 and TRBJ2-3, is GAGVSQSPRYKVAKRGQDVALRCDPISGHVSLFWYQQALGQGPEFLTYFQNEAQLDKSGLPSDRFFAERPEGSVSTLKIQRTQQEDSAVYLCASSARGGTTLSTDTQYFGPGTRLTVL.